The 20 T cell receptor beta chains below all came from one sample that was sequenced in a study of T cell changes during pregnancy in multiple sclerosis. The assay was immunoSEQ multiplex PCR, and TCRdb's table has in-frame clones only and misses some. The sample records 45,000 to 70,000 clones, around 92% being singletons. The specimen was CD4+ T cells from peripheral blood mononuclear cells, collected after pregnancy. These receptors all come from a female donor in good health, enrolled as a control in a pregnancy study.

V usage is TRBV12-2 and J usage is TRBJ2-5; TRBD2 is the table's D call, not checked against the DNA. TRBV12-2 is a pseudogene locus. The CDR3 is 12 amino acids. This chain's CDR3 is CASRCRGETQYF. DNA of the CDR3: TGTGCAAGTCGTTGTAGAGGGGAGACCCAGTACTTC.

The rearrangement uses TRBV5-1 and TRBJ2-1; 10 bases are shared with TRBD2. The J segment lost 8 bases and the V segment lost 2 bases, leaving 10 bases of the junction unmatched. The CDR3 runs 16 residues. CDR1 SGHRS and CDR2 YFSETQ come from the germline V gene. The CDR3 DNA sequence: TGCGCCAGCAGCTTCGGAGCGGGGGGGTCCCGAGATGAGCAGTTCTTC. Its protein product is CASSFGAGGSRDEQFF.

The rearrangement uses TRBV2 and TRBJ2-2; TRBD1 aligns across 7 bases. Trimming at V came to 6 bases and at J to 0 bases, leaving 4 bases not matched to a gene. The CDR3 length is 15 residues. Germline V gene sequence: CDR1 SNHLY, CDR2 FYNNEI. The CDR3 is CASSQQGSNTGELFF. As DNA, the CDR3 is TGTGCCAGCAGCCAACAGGGGTCGAACACCGGGGAGCTGTTTTTT.

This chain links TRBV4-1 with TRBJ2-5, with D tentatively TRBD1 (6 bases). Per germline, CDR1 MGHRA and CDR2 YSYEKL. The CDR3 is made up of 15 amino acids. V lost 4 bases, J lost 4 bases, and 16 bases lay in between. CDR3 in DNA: TGCGCCAGCAGCCCTCCCGGAAGGGGGTTAGAGACCCAGTACTTC. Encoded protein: CASSPPGRGLETQYF.

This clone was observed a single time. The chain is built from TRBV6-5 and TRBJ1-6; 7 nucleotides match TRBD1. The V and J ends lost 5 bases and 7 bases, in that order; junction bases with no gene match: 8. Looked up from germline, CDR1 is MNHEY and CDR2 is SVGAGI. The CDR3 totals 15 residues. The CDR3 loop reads CASSRDRGENSPLHF. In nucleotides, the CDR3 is TGTGCCAGCAGTAGGGACAGAGGGGAGAATTCACCCCTCCACTTT.

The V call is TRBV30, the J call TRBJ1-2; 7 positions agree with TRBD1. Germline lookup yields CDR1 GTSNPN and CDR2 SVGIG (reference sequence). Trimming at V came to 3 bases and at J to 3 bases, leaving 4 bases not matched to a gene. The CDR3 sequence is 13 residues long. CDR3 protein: CAWRLGQDYGYTF. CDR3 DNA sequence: TGTGCCTGGAGACTCGGACAGGACTATGGCTACACCTTC.

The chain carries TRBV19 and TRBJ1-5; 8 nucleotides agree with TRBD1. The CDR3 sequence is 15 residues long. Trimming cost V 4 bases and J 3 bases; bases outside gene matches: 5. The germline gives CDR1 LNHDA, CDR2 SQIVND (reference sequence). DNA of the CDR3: TGTGCCAGTAGTACCACAGGGGGAGCCAATCAGCCCCAGCATTTT. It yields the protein CASSTTGGANQPQHF. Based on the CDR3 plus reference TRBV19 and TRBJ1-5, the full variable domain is DGGITQSPKYLFRKEGQNVTLSCEQNLNHDAMYWYRQDPGQGLRLIYYSQIVNDFQKGDIAEGYSVSREKKESFPLTVTSAQKNPTAFYLCASSTTGGANQPQHFGDGTRLSIL.

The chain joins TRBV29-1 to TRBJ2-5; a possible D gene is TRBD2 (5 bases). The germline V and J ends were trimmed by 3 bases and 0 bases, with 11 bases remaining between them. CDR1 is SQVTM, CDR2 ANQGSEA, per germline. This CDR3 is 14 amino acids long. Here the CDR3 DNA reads TGCAGCGTTGACGTCAGGAGGTACCAAGAGACCCAGTACTTC. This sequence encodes CSVDVRRYQETQYF.

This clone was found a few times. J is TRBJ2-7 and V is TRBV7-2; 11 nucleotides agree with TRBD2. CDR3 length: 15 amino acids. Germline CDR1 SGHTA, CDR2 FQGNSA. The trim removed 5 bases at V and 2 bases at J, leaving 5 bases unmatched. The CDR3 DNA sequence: TGTGCCAGCAGCCCTCGTAGCGGGGGGGCCTACGAGCAGTACTTC. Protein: CASSPRSGGAYEQYF. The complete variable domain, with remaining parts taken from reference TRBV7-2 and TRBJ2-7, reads GAGVSQSPSNKVTEKGKDVELRCDPISGHTALYWYRQSLGQGLEFLIYFQGNSAPDKSGLPSDRFSAERTGGSVSTLTIQRTQQEDSAVYLCASSPRSGGAYEQYFGPGTRLTVT.

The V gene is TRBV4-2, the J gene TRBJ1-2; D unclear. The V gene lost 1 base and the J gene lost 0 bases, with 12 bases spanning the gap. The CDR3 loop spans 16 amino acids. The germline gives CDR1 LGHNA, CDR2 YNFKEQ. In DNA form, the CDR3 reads TGTGCCAGCAGCCAAGTCGGGTCGCTTACTAACTATGGCTACACCTTC. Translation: CASSQVGSLTNYGYTF.

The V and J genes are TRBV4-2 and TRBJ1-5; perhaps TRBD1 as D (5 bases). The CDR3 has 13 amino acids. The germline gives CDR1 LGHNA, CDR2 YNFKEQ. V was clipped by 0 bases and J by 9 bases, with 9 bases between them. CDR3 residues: CASSQEGGLPQHF. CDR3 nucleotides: TGTGCCAGCAGCCAAGAGGGGGGTTTGCCCCAGCATTTT.

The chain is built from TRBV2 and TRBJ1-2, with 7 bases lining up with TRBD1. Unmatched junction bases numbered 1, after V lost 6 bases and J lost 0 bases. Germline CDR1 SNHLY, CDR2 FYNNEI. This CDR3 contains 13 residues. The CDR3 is CASRQGPNYGYTF. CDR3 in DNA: TGTGCCAGCAGACAGGGGCCTAACTATGGCTACACCTTC.

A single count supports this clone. The DNA of the CDR3 is TGTGCCAGCTCATATACCAGCGGCCTGAACCAAGAGACCCAGTACTTC. The encoded protein is CASSYTSGLNQETQYF. V and J are TRBV18 and TRBJ2-5, with D maybe TRBD2 (5 bases). CDR1 is KGHSH, CDR2 LQKENI, per germline. V was trimmed by 5 bases and J by 0 bases, leaving 16 bases between them. The CDR3 spans 16 residues.

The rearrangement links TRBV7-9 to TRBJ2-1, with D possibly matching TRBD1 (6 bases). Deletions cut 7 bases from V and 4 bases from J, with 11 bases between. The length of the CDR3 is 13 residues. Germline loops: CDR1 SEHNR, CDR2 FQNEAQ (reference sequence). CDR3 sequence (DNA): TGTGCCAGCACCCCGACAGGTTACAATGAGCAGTTCTTC. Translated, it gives CASTPTGYNEQFF.

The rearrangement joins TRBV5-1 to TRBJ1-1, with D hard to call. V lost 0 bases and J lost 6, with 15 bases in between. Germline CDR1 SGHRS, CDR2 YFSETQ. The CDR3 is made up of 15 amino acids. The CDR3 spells CASSLGSQRSAEAFF. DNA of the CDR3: TGCGCCAGCAGCTTGGGTTCCCAGAGGAGCGCTGAAGCTTTCTTT.

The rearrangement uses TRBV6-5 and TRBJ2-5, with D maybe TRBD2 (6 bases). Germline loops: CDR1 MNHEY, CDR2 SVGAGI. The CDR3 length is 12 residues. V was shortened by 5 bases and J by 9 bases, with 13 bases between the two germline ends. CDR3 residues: CASSLRSGAQYF. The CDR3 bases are TGTGCCAGCAGTCTACGGTCGGGGGCCCAGTACTTC.

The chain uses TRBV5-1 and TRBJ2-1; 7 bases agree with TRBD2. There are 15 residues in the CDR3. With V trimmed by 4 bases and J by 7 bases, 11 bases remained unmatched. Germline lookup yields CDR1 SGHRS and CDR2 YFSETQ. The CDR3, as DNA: TGCGCCAGCAGCCTGATGGGGGGGGTGGGGAATGAGCAGTTCTTC. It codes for CASSLMGGVGNEQFF.

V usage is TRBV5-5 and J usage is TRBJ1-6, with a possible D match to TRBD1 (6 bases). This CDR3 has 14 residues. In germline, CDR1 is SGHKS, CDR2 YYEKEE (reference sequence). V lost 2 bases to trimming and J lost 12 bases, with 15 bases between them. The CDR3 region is CASSFQGPREPLHF. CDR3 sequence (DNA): TGTGCCAGCAGCTTCCAGGGGCCCCGTGAACCCCTCCACTTT.

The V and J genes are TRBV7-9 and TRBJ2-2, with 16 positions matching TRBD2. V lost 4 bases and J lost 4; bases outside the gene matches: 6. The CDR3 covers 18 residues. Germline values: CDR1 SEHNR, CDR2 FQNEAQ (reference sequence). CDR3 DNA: TGTGCCAGCAGCTCACCGGGACTAGCGGGGGGGATCACCGGGGAGCTGTTTTTT. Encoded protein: CASSSPGLAGGITGELFF.

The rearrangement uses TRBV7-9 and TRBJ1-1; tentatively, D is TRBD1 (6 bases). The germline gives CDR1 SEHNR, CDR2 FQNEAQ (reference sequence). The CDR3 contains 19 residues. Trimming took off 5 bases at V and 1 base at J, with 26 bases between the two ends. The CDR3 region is CASSPRMGGQPVTNTEAFF. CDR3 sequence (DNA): TGTGCCAGCAGCCCTAGGATGGGGGGGCAACCGGTAACGAACACTGAAGCTTTCTTT. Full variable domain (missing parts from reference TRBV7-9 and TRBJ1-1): DTGVSQNPRHKITKRGQNVTFRCDPISEHNRLYWYRQTLGQGPEFLTYFQNEAQLEKSRLLSDRFSAERPKGSFSTLEIQRTEQGDSAMYLCASSPRMGGQPVTNTEAFFGQGTRLTVV.